These 19 T cell receptor beta chains were all obtained from the same sample, sequenced in a study of Ad26.COV2.S vaccination and SARS-CoV-2 variants. Profiled with immunoSEQ multiplex PCR; TCRdb holds only in-frame clones, not every one. The sample consists of hundreds of thousands of clones, 88% of them appearing once. Specified treatment: roughly 20 received Ad26.COV2.S at low or high dose, single or two shots; several received placebo; per-sample allocation not given. Repertoires come from day 63 after the first vaccine or placebo injection. The sample here was peripheral blood, taken in a trial of Ad26.COV2.S vaccine versus placebo. These receptors came from a person aged 18 to 59 who received the Ad26.COV2.S COVID-19 vaccine or a placebo.

This clone was recorded once. The chain carries TRBV4-3 and TRBJ1-1; the D is unclear. The V end lost 1 base, the J end lost 0 bases, and 15 bases lay between the germline ends. This CDR3 spans 17 amino acids. Germline-derived CDR1 and CDR2 are LGHNA and YSLEER. The CDR3 here is CASSQVGRFRLNTEAFF. Here the CDR3 DNA reads TGCGCCAGCAGCCAAGTCGGCCGGTTCCGACTGAACACTGAAGCTTTCTTT.

The chain combines TRBV7-2 with TRBJ1-5; the D gene is possibly TRBD1 (6 bases). This CDR3 region has 14 residues. The ends were cut back, 5 bases at V and 3 bases at J, with 11 bases in the middle. Germline CDR1 and CDR2: SGHTA and FQGNSA. The CDR3 DNA reads TGTGCCAGCAGCGATGGACAGCCCAATCAGCCCCAGCATTTT. Protein product: CASSDGQPNQPQHF. Filled out from reference TRBV7-2 and TRBJ1-5, the complete variable domain reads GAGVSQSPSNKVTEKGKDVELRCDPISGHTALYWYRQSLGQGLEFLIYFQGNSAPDKSGLPSDRFSAERTGGSVSTLTIQRTQQEDSAVYLCASSDGQPNQPQHFGDGTRLSIL.

This sequence joins TRBV5-6 and TRBJ1-6; 7 positions agree with TRBD1. Looked up from germline, CDR1 is SGHDT and CDR2 is YYEEEE. CDR3 length equals 15 residues. V gave up 5 bases and J gave up 9 bases; unmatched junction bases: 11. CDR3 sequence: CASRVNQGVISPLHF. The CDR3 region has the DNA TGTGCCAGCAGAGTGAACCAGGGGGTTATTTCACCCCTCCACTTT.

J is TRBJ1-1 and V is TRBV2; unclear D gene. In germline, CDR1 is SNHLY, CDR2 FYNNEI. The length of the CDR3 is 11 residues. Deletions cut 8 bases from V and 6 bases from J, with 10 bases between. Here the CDR3 reads CASFRASEAFF. As DNA, the CDR3 is TGTGCCAGCTTTCGGGCATCTGAAGCTTTCTTT. Full variable domain (missing parts from reference TRBV2 and TRBJ1-1): EPEVTQTPSHQVTQMGQEVILRCVPISNHLYFYWYRQILGQKVEFLVSFYNNEISEKSEIFDDQFSVERPDGSNFTLKIRSTKLEDSAMYFCASFRASEAFFGQGTRLTVV.

The chain is built from TRBV2 and TRBJ1-2, with D unresolved. Germline loops: CDR1 SNHLY, CDR2 FYNNEI. The CDR3 has 11 residues. V lost 7 bases and J lost 3, with 6 bases in between. CDR3 DNA: TGTGCCAGCACTGCGTACTATGGCTACACCTTC. Its protein is CASTAYYGYTF. The full variable domain, with the rest looked up from reference TRBV2 and TRBJ1-2, is EPEVTQTPSHQVTQMGQEVILRCVPISNHLYFYWYRQILGQKVEFLVSFYNNEISEKSEIFDDQFSVERPDGSNFTLKIRSTKLEDSAMYFCASTAYYGYTFGSGTRLTVV.

The rearrangement links TRBV5-1 to TRBJ1-5; D remains unclear. Deletions cut 5 bases from V and 3 bases from J, with 9 bases between. The CDR3 is made up of 13 amino acids. CDR1 is SGHRS, CDR2 YFSETQ, per germline. The CDR3 region is CASRADTNQPQHF. The DNA of the CDR3 is TGCGCCAGCAGAGCAGATACCAATCAGCCCCAGCATTTT.

The V and J genes are TRBV7-9 and TRBJ2-7; 9 positions agree with TRBD2. The ends lost 5 bases at V and 0 bases at J; junction bases unmatched: 11. The CDR3 consists of 17 residues. The germline V gene has CDR1 SEHNR and CDR2 FQNEAQ (reference sequence). The CDR3 region has the DNA TGTGCCAGCAGCCCTAGAGGTGGTAGCGGGAGCTCCTACGAGCAGTACTTC. Translated: CASSPRGGSGSSYEQYF.

The CDR3 bases are TGTGCCAGCAGTCTCCGGGACACTTACTACGAGCAGTACTTC. Encoded protein: CASSLRDTYYEQYF. J is TRBJ2-7 and V is TRBV6-5; D may be TRBD1 (6 bases). Trimming took 5 bases from V and 3 from J, leaving 14 bases between them. There are 14 residues in the CDR3. CDR1 is MNHEY and CDR2 is SVGAGI in the germline V gene.

This chain uses TRBV7-8 with TRBJ1-2; D unclear. The CDR3 loop spans 15 amino acids. In germline, CDR1 is SGHVS, CDR2 FQNEAQ. Trimming stripped 4 bases from V and 3 bases from J, with 15 bases between. CDR3 coding DNA: TGTGCCAGCAGCTCCCCTGGAAAGGGAGACTATGGCTACACCTTC. As protein: CASSSPGKGDYGYTF.

This CDR3 is CSVAWDSSGNTIYF. The DNA for the CDR3 is TGCAGCGTTGCCTGGGACAGCTCTGGAAACACCATATATTTT. The chain carries TRBV29-1 and TRBJ1-3; 7 positions agree with TRBD1. Unmatched junction bases numbered 3, after V lost 4 bases and J lost 0 bases. The length of the CDR3 is 14 residues. Looked up from germline, CDR1 is SQVTM and CDR2 is ANQGSEA. Full variable domain (rest looked up from reference TRBV29-1 and TRBJ1-3): SAVISQKPSRDICQRGTSLTIQCQVDSQVTMMFWYRQQPGQSLTLIATANQGSEATYESGFVIDKFPISRPNLTFSTLTVSNMSPEDSSIYLCSVAWDSSGNTIYFGEGSWLTVV.

The V call is TRBV6-5, the J call TRBJ1-1, with D possibly TRBD1 on 5 matching bases. Deletions cut 6 bases from V and 4 bases from J, with 12 bases between. This CDR3 is built from 13 residues. The germline CDR1 and CDR2 sequences are MNHEY and SVGAGI. The DNA for the CDR3 is TGTGCCAGCAGGCGACCGAGGGGCACTGAAGCTTTCTTT. Translating it yields CASRRPRGTEAFF.

The gene calls are TRBV3-1 (or the pseudogene TRBV3-2) and TRBJ2-7; D not certain. Germline V gene lookup returns CDR1 LGHDT and CDR2 YNNKEL (reference sequence). The CDR3 contains 15 residues. V was cut by 3 bases and J by 2 bases, with 14 bases left in between. This chain's CDR3 is CASSQEPLIAYEQYF. CDR3 nucleotides: TGTGCCAGCAGCCAGGAACCATTAATTGCCTACGAGCAGTACTTC.

V and J are TRBV27 and TRBJ2-7, with D hard to call. Germline V lookup: CDR1 MNHEY, CDR2 SMNVEV (reference sequence). Trimming left V 5 bases short and J 0 bases short, with 20 bases between. This CDR3 is built from 17 residues. The CDR3 loop is CASSPALGRRSSYEQYF. CDR3 nucleotide sequence: TGTGCCAGCAGTCCAGCGCTAGGACGCAGGAGCTCCTACGAGCAGTACTTC.

CDR3 bases: TGTGCCACCAGTGGAAGGCTCGAGGGAGGCACAGATACGCAGTATTTT. Translating gives CATSGRLEGGTDTQYF. The chain joins TRBV24-1 to TRBJ2-3; tentatively, D is TRBD2 (5 bases). Per the germline V gene, CDR1 is KGHDR and CDR2 is SFDVKD. Trimming stripped 5 bases from V and 1 base from J, with 15 bases between. The CDR3 contains 16 residues.

This clone showed up just once. The gene calls are TRBV29-1 and TRBJ1-2, with D uncertain. The V gene lost 0 bases and the J gene lost 2 bases, with 7 bases spanning the gap. The CDR3 extends over 13 amino acids. Germline V gives CDR1 SQVTM, CDR2 ANQGSEA. CDR3: CSVEDDKNYGYTF. CDR3 in DNA: TGCAGCGTTGAAGATGACAAGAACTATGGCTACACCTTC.

This rearrangement joins TRBV6-5 to TRBJ1-1; perhaps TRBD1 as D (5 bases). In germline, CDR1 is MNHEY, CDR2 SVGAGI. The germline V and J ends were trimmed by 6 bases and 4 bases, with 18 bases remaining between them. The CDR3 totals 15 residues. The CDR3 sequence is CASSYRPGPGTEAFF. CDR3 in DNA: TGTGCCAGCAGCTACAGACCGGGGCCGGGCACTGAAGCTTTCTTT.

The chain uses TRBV5-1 and TRBJ2-7; 8 positions match TRBD1. Germline V gives CDR1 SGHRS, CDR2 YFSETQ. The CDR3 has 14 amino acids. The trim removed 4 bases at V and 2 bases at J, leaving 5 bases unmatched. This chain's CDR3 is CASSPTGQAYEQYF. CDR3 DNA sequence: TGCGCCAGCAGCCCAACGGGACAGGCCTACGAGCAGTACTTC.

This clone was seen a handful of times. The sample carries other DNA sequences with the same CDR3. The chain recombines TRBV12-3 or TRBV12-4 with TRBJ1-1; no definite D call. This CDR3 comprises 11 residues. V lost 3 bases, J lost 5 bases, and 4 bases lay in between. The CDR3: CASSLGTEAFF. CDR3 nucleotides: TGTGCCAGCAGTTTGGGAACTGAAGCTTTCTTT.

J is TRBJ1-2 and V is TRBV19; D is ambiguous. V shed 5 bases and J shed 5 bases, with 12 bases lying between them. The CDR3 contains 13 residues. Germline CDR1 LNHDA, CDR2 SQIVND (reference sequence). CDR3 amino acids: CASSPVRSYGYTF. The CDR3 DNA reads TGTGCCAGTAGTCCCGTCAGGTCGTATGGCTACACCTTC.